This T cell receptor (beta chain) came from a study of memory CD4+ T cells and cytomegalovirus serostatus (dated by TCRdb to between 2018 and 2021). For the study in its entirety: The 35 or so healthy Belgian adults in the cohort included 9 who were CMV seropositive and 24 who were CMV seronegative. To replicate a published TCR-based CMV serostatus classifier, the study sequenced CD4+ memory TCRbeta repertoires from a Belgian cohort whose cytomegalovirus serostatus was known.

The Quick-DNA Microprep Kit was used to extract genomic DNA from the sorted cells. TCRbeta DNA was amplified with the immunoSEQ hsTCRbeta kit following the manufacturer's protocol. TCRbeta libraries were sequenced on an Illumina MiSeq instrument. The authors' pipeline ran thus. Removing out-of-frame sequences left 2 million to 2.5 million distinct TCRbeta sequences, an average of about 70,000 per individual. Each individual was scored according to the count of roughly 170 previously reported CMV-associated TCRbeta sequences and the total productive distinct TCRbeta count. A beta-binomial model was reimplemented in Python, and scikit-learn random forests with default parameters were trained on data from the US cohort. On the Belgian cohort, classifier performance was reported as the median AUC, along with percentile confidence intervals, across 10,000 bootstrap iterations. TCRdb mirrors the immuneACCESS table, restricted to in-frame sequences. Some clones are absent from its copies; in checked studies, under half trace to an unresolved V gene, and the reason for the others is unknown. The V and J calls and the clone size are those of that table, but D and trimming were determined from the DNA. The sample table holds 45,000 to 65,000 clones, of which 80% were seen once. Around 1.5% of the sample lies in the top ten.

In the case of this clone: Its antigen target is currently unknown. No per-base quality is available; no much larger clone lies one base away.

The CDR3 spans 10 residues, from the cysteine through the phenylalanine. Of the read, only the CDR3 DNA is kept; its 30 bases are in frame from base 1. Cut back by 6 bases and 3 bases, the V and J ends lie 3 bases apart. CDR1 and CDR2 are read off the germline V gene as LGHNT and FRNRAP. General conclusions and limits of the study: The original-framework classifier achieved a median bootstrapped AUC of about 0.95 with a 95% CI of 0.76-1.00 on the Belgian cohort. The results were interpreted as suggesting that the CMV-associated TCR signature is mostly present in the CD4+ memory repertoire. Of fewer than 200 previously reported CMV-associated TCRbeta sequences, 67 appeared in the CD4+ memory repertoires, each in one to five individuals. For predicting CMV serostatus, the median bootstrapped AUC was about 0.95 using the original framework and roughly 0.92 using a US-trained random forest. Only CD4+CD45RO+ memory cells were sequenced, in contrast to the original study, which included naive and memory CD4+ and CD8+ populations.

Single viable CD3+CD4+CD8-CD45RO+ cells were sorted as memory CD4+ T cells on a FACSAria II. CMV serostatus was assessed using a Roche Elecsys assay, by which serum IgG against CMV pp150, pp28, p38 and p52 was detected. Once the samples were thawed, total CD4+ T cells were enriched through positive selection using CD4 magnetic microbeads. The samples came from a separate study whose specific focus was interrogating the CD4+ T cell memory repertoire. Peripheral blood mononuclear cells were isolated and cryopreserved according to standard operating procedures, and serum was kept at -80 degrees C. The staining used CD3-PerCP (BW264/56), CD4-APC (RPA-T4), CD45RO-PE (UCHT1) and CD8-Pacific Orange (3B5) antibodies, and Sytox blue was used to exclude non-viable cells.

Here the chain combines TRBV12-5 and TRBJ2-7, with no D gene named confidently. This receptor was taken from an adult in good health and CMV-seropositive. The sample consisted of memory CD4+ T cells from blood. The CDR3 protein sequence reads: CASGDYEQYF. The sequence in DNA is TGTGCTAGTGGGGACTACGAGCAGTACTTC.